This entry concerns a single TCR beta chain. In the authors' methods: Amplification with reference gene primers provided the estimates of nucleated cell counts. The data were produced by immunoSEQ multiplex PCR, yet TCRdb's version contains in-frame clones alone and is incomplete. D and trimming were read from the DNA, whereas the V and J calls and clone size are those reported in that table. The table records about 120,000 clones, more than 75% of them present only once. This sample stems from a study of blood T cell repertoires in COVID-19. The wider study: Both acute and convalescent COVID-19 samples were obtained from the United States, Italy and Spain. PBMCs, B-cell-depleted T cells, or T cells provided the cDNA or gDNA that made up the material.

J was trimmed by 8 bases and V by 10 bases; bases with no gene match: 9. From germline, CDR1 is KGHDR and CDR2 SFDVKD. This CDR3 has 12 amino acids. The chain uses TRBV24-1 and TRBJ1-2; 7 bases match TRBD1. The specimen sequenced was peripheral blood. This clonotype was obtained from a man aged 60 to 69 with acute or convalescent COVID-19. CDR3 in DNA: TGTGCCACGTCCAGGGGGACCGGGGGCTACACCTTC. Translated, it gives CATSRGTGGYTF.